This T cell receptor beta chain was retrieved from a study of cytomegalovirus exposure and HLA in healthy donors. General study points: TCR beta sequences reportedly predicted most subjects' HLA-A and HLA-B alleles accurately.

There are 17 residues in the CDR3. The V segment lost 1 base and the J segment 2 bases; nucleotides outside the gene matches: 11. Germline V gene data show CDR1 as SGHTS and CDR2 as YDEGEE. The PCR contained 60 Vbeta and 13 Jbeta primers. Here immunoSEQ multiplex PCR was the method, and the copy in TCRdb shows in-frame clones only, minus some. The data show under 75,000 clones, roughly 85% seen once. This clone was detected a few times. The antigen remains undetermined. The genes are TRBV5-8 and TRBJ2-7; 8 nucleotides align to TRBD1. Sequencing was done on a sample of PBMCs. The sequence was obtained from a woman in her 30s in good health and CMV-seronegative. CDR3 nucleotide sequence: TGTGCCAGCAGCTTGTTTGTTCGGGGACAGGTAACCTACGAGCAGTACTTC. Protein sequence: CASSLFVRGQVTYEQYF. Full variable domain (missing parts from reference TRBV5-8 and TRBJ2-7): EAGVTQSPTHLIKTRGQQATLRCSPISGHTSVYWYQQALGLGLQFLLWYDEGEERNRGNFPPRFSGRQFPNYSSELNVNALELEDSALYLCASSLFVRGQVTYEQYFGPGTRLTVT.